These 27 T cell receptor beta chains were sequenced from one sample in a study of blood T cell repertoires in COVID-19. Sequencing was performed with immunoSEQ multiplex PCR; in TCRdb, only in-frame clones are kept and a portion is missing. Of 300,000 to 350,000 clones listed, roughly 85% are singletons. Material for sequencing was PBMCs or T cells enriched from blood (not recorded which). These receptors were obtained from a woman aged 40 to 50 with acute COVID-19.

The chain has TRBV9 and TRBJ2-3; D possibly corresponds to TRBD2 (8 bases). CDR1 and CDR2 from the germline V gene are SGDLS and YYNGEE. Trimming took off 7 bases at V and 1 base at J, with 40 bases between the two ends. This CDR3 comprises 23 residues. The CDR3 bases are TGTGCCAGCGGGGAATCGGCAGGGGGGAAAGGGACTAGAGGACGAGCACGCACAGATACGCAGTATTTT. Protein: CASGESAGGKGTRGRARTDTQYF.

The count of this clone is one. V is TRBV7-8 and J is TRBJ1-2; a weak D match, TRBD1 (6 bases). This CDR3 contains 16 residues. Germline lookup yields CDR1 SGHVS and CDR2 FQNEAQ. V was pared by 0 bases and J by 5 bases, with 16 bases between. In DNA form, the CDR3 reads TGTGCCAGCAGCTTAGCGGAAGCGGGGACAACTTATGGCTACACCTTC. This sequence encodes CASSLAEAGTTYGYTF.

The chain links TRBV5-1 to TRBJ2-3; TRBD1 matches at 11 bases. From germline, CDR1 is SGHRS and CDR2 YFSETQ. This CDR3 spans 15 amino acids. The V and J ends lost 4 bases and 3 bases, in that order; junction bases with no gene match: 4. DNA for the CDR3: TGCGCCAGCAGCATGGACAGGGGGCGGACAGATACGCAGTATTTT. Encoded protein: CASSMDRGRTDTQYF.

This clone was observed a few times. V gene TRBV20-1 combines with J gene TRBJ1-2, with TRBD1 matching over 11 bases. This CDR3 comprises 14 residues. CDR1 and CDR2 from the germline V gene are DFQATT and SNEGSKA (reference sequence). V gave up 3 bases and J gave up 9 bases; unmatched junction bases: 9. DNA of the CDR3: TGCAGTGCTAGTAATCCGGGACAGGGGGTGAGCTACACCTTC. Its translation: CSASNPGQGVSYTF.

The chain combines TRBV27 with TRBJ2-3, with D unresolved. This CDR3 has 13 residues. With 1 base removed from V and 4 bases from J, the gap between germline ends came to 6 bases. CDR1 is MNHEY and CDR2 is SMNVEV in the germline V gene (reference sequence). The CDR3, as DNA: TGTGCCAGCAGTTTATTTCCAGCAGATACGCAGTATTTT. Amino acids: CASSLFPADTQYF.

The CDR3 loop is CASSLRGQVQETQYF. As DNA, the CDR3 is TGTGCCAGCAGTTTGCGGGGACAGGTCCAAGAGACCCAGTACTTC. The chain links TRBV28 to TRBJ2-5; the match to TRBD1 covers 8 bases. The CDR3 totals 15 residues. J gave up 1 base and V 3 bases, and 4 bases lay outside the gene matches. The germline V gene has CDR1 MDHEN and CDR2 SYDVKM.

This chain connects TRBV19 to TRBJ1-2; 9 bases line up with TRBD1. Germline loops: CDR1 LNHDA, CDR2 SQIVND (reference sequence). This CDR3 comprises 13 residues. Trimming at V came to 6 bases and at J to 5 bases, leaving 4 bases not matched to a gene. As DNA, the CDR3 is TGTGCCAGTAGGGACAGGGGATGGTATGGCTACACCTTC. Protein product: CASRDRGWYGYTF.

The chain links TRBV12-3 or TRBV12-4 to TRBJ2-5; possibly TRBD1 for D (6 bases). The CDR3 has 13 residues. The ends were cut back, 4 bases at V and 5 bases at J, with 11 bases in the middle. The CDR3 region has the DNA TGTGCCAGCAGTTACAGGGAAGCGGAGACCCAGTACTTC. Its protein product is CASSYREAETQYF.

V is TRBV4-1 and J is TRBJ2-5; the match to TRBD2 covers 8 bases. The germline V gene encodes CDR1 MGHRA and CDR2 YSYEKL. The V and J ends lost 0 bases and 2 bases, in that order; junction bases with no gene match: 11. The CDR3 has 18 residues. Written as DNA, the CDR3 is TGCGCCAGCAGCCAAGATGCGGGGACGGGGGGGCCACAAGAGACCCAGTACTTC. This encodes CASSQDAGTGGPQETQYF.

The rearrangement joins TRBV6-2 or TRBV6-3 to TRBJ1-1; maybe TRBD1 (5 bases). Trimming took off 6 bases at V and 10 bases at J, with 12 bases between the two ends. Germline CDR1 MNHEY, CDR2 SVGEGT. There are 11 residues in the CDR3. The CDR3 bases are TGTGCCAGCAGCGCGACAGCCGGAGCTTTCTTT. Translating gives CASSATAGAFF.

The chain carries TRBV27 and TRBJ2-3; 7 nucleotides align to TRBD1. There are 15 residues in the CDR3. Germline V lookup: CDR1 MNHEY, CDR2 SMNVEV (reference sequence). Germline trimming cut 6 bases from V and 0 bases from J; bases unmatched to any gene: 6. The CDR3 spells CASSGRTGSTDTQYF. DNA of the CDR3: TGTGCCAGCAGCGGACGGACAGGTAGCACAGATACGCAGTATTTT.

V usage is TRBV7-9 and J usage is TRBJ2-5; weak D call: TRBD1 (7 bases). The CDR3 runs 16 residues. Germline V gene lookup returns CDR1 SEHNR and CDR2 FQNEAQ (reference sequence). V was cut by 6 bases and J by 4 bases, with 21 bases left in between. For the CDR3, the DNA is TGTGCCAGCAGGCCCCCCCCGCGACAGGGACTAGAGACCCAGTACTTC. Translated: CASRPPPRQGLETQYF.

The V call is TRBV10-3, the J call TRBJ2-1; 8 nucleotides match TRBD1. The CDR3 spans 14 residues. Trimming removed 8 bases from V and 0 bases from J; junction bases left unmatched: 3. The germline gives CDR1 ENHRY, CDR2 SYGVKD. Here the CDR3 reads CAILGQGSYNEQFF. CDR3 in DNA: TGTGCCATCTTAGGACAGGGCTCCTACAATGAGCAGTTCTTC.

The CDR3 DNA sequence: TGTGCCAGCAGCCCCCAGGGTTTGGGAAAACTGTTTTTT. Protein: CASSPQGLGKLFF. The rearrangement links TRBV7-2 to TRBJ1-4; maybe TRBD1 (5 bases). The V end lost 5 bases, the J end lost 10 bases, and 14 bases lay between the germline ends. CDR3 length: 13 amino acids. Germline assignment: CDR1 SGHTA and CDR2 FQGNSA.

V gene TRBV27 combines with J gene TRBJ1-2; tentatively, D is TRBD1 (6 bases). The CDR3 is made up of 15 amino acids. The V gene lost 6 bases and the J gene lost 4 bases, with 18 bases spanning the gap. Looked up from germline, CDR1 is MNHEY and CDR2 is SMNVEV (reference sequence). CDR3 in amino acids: CASSKEGQPIYGYTF. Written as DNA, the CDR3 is TGTGCCAGCAGCAAGGAAGGACAGCCGATCTATGGCTACACCTTC.

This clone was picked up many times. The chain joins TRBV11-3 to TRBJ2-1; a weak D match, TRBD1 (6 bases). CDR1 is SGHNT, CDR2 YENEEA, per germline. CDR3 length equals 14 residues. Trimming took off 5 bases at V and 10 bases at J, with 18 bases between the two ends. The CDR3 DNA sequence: TGTGCCAGCAGCCCTAGGGGGTCCTTAGTCGAGCAGTTCTTC. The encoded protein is CASSPRGSLVEQFF.

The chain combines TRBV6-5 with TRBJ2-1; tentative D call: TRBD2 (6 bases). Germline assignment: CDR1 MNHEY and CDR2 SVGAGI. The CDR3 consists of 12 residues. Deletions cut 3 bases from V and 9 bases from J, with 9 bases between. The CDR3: CASSYRGGEQFF. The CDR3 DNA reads TGTGCCAGCAGTTATAGGGGAGGTGAGCAGTTCTTC.

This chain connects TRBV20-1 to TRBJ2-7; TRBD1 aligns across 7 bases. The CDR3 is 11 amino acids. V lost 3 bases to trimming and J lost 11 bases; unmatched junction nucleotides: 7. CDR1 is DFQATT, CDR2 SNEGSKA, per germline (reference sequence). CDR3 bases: TGCAGTGCTAGCGGCAAGGGGACAGAGTACTTC. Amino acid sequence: CSASGKGTEYF.

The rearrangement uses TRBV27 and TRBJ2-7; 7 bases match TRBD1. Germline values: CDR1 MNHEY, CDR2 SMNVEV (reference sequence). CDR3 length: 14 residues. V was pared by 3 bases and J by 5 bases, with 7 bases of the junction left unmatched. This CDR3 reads CASSFPGQTNEQYF. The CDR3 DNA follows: TGTGCCAGCAGTTTCCCGGGACAGACTAACGAGCAGTACTTC.

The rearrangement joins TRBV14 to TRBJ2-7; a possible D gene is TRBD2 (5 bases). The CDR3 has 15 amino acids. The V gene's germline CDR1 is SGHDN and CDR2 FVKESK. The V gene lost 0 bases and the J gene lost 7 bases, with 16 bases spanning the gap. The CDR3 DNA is TGTGCCAGCAGCCAAGATCAGCTAGCCGTGCGGGAGCAGTACTTC. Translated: CASSQDQLAVREQYF. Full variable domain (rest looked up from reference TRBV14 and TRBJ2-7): EAGVTQFPSHSVIEKGQTVTLRCDPISGHDNLYWYRRVMGKEIKFLLHFVKESKQDESGMPNNRFLAERTGGTYSTLKVQPAELEDSGVYFCASSQDQLAVREQYFGPGTRLTVT.

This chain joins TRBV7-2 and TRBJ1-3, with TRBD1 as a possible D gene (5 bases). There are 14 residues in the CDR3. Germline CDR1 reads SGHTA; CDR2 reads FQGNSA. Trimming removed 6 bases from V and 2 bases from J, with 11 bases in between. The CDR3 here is CASSPGPPGNTIYF. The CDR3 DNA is TGTGCCAGCAGTCCAGGGCCCCCTGGAAACACCATATATTTT.

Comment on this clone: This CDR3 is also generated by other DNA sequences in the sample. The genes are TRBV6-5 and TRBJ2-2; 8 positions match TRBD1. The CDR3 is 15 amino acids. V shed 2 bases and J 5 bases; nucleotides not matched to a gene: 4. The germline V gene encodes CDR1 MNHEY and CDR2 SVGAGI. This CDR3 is CASSYGQGGTGELFF. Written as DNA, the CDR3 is TGTGCCAGCAGTTACGGACAGGGAGGAACCGGGGAGCTGTTTTTT.

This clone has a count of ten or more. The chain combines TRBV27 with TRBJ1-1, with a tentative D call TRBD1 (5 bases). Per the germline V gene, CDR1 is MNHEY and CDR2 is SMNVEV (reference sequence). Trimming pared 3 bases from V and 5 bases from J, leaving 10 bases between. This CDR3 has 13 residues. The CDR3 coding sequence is TGTGCCAGCAGTTTTTGGGGGGGGACTGAAGCTTTCTTT. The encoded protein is CASSFWGGTEAFF.

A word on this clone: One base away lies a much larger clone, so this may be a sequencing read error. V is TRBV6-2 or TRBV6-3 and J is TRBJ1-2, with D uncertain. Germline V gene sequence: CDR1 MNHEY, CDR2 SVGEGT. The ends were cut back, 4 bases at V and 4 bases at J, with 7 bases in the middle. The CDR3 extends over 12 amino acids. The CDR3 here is CASSSSTYGYTF. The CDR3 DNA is TGTGCCAGCAGTTCGAGTACCTATGGCTACACCTTC.

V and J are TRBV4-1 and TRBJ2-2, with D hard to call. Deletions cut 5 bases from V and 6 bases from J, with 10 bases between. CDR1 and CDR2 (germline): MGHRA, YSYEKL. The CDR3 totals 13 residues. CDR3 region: CASSDEVPGELFF. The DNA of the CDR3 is TGCGCCAGCAGCGACGAGGTGCCCGGGGAGCTGTTTTTT.

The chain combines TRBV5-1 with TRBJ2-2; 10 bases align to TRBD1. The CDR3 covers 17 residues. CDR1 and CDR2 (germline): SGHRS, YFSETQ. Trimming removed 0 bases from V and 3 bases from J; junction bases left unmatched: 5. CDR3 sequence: CASSLGPGTGDTGELFF. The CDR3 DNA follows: TGCGCCAGCAGCTTGGGCCCCGGGACAGGGGACACCGGGGAGCTGTTTTTT. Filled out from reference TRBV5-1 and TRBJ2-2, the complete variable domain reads KAGVTQTPRYLIKTRGQQVTLSCSPISGHRSVSWYQQTPGQGLQFLFEYFSETQRNKGNFPGRFSGRQFSNSRSEMNVSTLELGDSALYLCASSLGPGTGDTGELFFGEGSRLTVL.

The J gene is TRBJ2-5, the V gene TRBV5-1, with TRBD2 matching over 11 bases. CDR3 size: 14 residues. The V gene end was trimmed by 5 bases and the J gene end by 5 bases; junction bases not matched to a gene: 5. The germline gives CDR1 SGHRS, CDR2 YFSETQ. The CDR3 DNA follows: TGCGCCAGCAGATCGACTAGCGGGGCGGAGACCCAGTACTTC. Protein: CASRSTSGAETQYF.